The TCR beta chain described here comes from a study of Graves' ophthalmopathy and Graves' hyperthyroidism (dated 2018 in TCRdb). About the investigation overall: Hyperthyroidism was defined as stable when no progression to ophthalmopathy occurred within 18 months of follow-up. The study used signatures of the TCR beta repertoire to tell Graves' ophthalmopathy apart from Graves' hyperthyroidism and to predict which patients would progress to ophthalmopathy. In total, some 140 blood samples were TCR-sequenced: fewer than 50 ophthalmopathy, approximately 80 hyperthyroidism and roughly 17 hyperthyroidism-to-ophthalmopathy patients. A discovery set of 100 patients (roughly 41 ophthalmopathy, 55 to 60 stable hyperthyroidism) was enrolled to explore V-J signatures distinguishing ophthalmopathy from hyperthyroidism. An independent validation cohort was composed of 18 hyperthyroidism patients and more than 15 patients who later progressed from hyperthyroidism to ophthalmopathy. In roughly 6 hyperthyroidism patients, the T-cell repertoires found in thyroid tissue were compared with those found in blood. Once sampling was done, hyperthyroidism patients were given methimazole at a starting dose of 30 mg daily, while ophthalmopathy patients were given high-dose intravenous methylprednisolone.

What the research found in general, with its limitations: In validation, the model predicted ophthalmopathy progression with less than 71% sensitivity and roughly 78% specificity; some 13 predicted patients were CT-confirmed with GO in a median of approximately 6.5 months. Among expanded thyroid clonotypes with frequency above 0.001, most also showed up in blood, which suggests that blood repertoires may reflect the thyroid immune response. The 13-signature model separated ophthalmopathy from stable hyperthyroidism with over 85% sensitivity and 81.08% specificity in cross-validation, and 80%/75% in the test set. Sample size was not predetermined statistically, and investigators were not blinded to group allocation.

For repertoire sequencing, TCR beta CDR3 regions were amplified from RNA transcripts. The first round of RT-PCR was done with HTBI primers and the Qiagen OneStep RT-PCR kit, and was followed by a second round of multiplex PCR, then size selection and purification. Libraries were sequenced on an Illumina HiSeq2000 using paired-end 100 bp reads. The paper's data handling went like this. Reads were processed with SOAPnuke, discarding reads with adapters, uncalled bases, mean Phred below 15, or no exact constant-primer or identifier match. High-quality paired reads were merged with COPE v1.2.5. Clonotypes were defined as unique nucleotide sequences and were aligned to IMGT TRB V, D and J references using MiTCR v1.1. Analysis was restricted to V-J combinations with a frequency above 0.0001, which covered roughly 99% of repertoires. For each V-J combination, a TCR clonal expansion and chaos score was defined as F50 clonal expansion divided by the chaos observed in the TCRdist matrix. Welch's t-statistics and random forest were used to reduce features to 13 V-J combinations, which were fed into a naive Bayes classifier. The Morisita-Horn index was used to measure how similar the thyroid and blood repertoires were. TCRdb ran its own pipeline on the public reads, namely fastp trimming at Q25 and MiXCR clone calling, and kept in-frame beta chains. Identical CDR3 protein sequences are pooled into one entry, listed with their most common genes and DNA. Clone size and V and J calls follow TCRdb, not the original study. Recorded for this sample are over a million distinct CDR3 sequences; about 35% of them occurred a single time. The ten most abundant clones make up over 8.5% of the sample.

The germline V gene (reference sequence) sets CDR1 to WNHNN and CDR2 to SYGVQD. The CDR3 starts with the cysteine, ends with the phenylalanine, and has 16 residues. Only CDR3 DNA is held: 48 bases, read in frame from base 1. For this chain, trimming is 2 bases at the V end and 5 bases at the J end, and the number of junction bases without a gene match is 6. The hyperthyroidism patients were 18 to 65 years old and newly diagnosed, with a disease duration of less than 2 months. Patients with other autoimmune diseases, uncontrolled infections, pregnancy or lactation were excluded. Diagnosis was based on clinical symptoms, serum thyroxine, TRAb, thyroid ultrasound and orbital computed tomography. Total RNA was extracted with Trizol reagent and quality-checked on an Agilent 2100 Bioanalyzer. This clonotype was found many times. No antigen is known for it. There are no base qualities to consult, and no much larger clone falls within one base.

The chain is assembled from TRBV10-1 and TRBJ2-2; TRBD1 agrees with 9 junctional bases. This receptor was identified in an adult man with Graves' hyperthyroidism. The sequencing sample was made of peripheral blood or thyroid tissue (not recorded which). CDR3 loop: CASSEMGQGRTGELFF. The sequence in DNA is TGCGCCAGCAGTGAGATGGGACAGGGAAGAACCGGGGAGCTGTTTTTT.